The T cell receptor (beta chain) under discussion was sequenced for a study of T cell changes during pregnancy in multiple sclerosis. The germline V gene encodes CDR1 LGHNA and CDR2 YNFKEQ. The trim removed 0 bases at V and 6 bases at J, leaving 4 bases unmatched. The CDR3 is 16 residues long. Method: immunoSEQ multiplex PCR; TCRdb's copy keeps in-frame clones and lacks some. The repertoire has fewer than 85,000 clones, about 93% of them found once; the top ten carry 2.6%. The sample in question was peripheral blood, obtained after pregnancy. This sequence originates from a female donor in good health, enrolled as a control in a pregnancy study. The V gene is TRBV4-2, the J gene TRBJ2-1; 11 bases are a match to TRBD1. The DNA of the CDR3 is TGTGCCAGCAGCCAAGATCTCGGGACAGGGGGCAATGAGCAGTTCTTC. Translated, it gives CASSQDLGTGGNEQFF.